The rows below give T cell receptor beta chains drawn from one sample of a study of response to subunit inactivated influenza vaccine. MiXCR, applied by TCRdb to the RT-PCR reads, yields one record per CDR3 protein. The table includes over 800,000 distinct CDR3 sequences, over 20% detected once. The sample here was PBMCs from blood, taken 5 days after vaccination. Receptors were obtained from a man in his forties or fifties who received an inactivated influenza vaccine. CDR3s include the opening cysteine and the closing phenylalanine or tryptophan. A D gene is named only where the DNA matches it firmly.

j_call | d_call | v_call | cdr3_aa
TRBJ1-1 | - | TRBV6-5 | CASSYGAGNTEAFF
TRBJ1-2 | TRBD1 | TRBV29-1 | CSADDRAGIGGYTF
TRBJ1-6 | TRBD1 | TRBV27 | CASSRWDRGNSPLHF
TRBJ2-1 | TRBD2 | TRBV15 | CATSRTSGRINEQFF
TRBJ2-7 | - | TRBV4-3 | CASSQDGVSGEQYF
TRBJ2-7 | - | TRBV28 | CASSLLYGDSGEQYF
TRBJ1-2 | TRBD1 | TRBV29-1 | CSVDFLTGDPWGYTF
TRBJ2-3 | - | TRBV15 | CATSRDHLVPSTDTQYF
TRBJ2-1 | TRBD1 | TRBV7-9 | CASSHRGRSTYNEQFF
TRBJ1-1 | - | TRBV7-2 | CASSSRQFKQSEAFF
TRBJ2-7 | TRBD2 | TRBV7-6 | CASSSRTSGEQYF
TRBJ1-5 | - | TRBV20-1 | CSARVPGIQPQHF
TRBJ2-2 | TRBD2 | TRBV27 | CASSLGGFGELFF
TRBJ2-6 | - | TRBV25-1 | CASSDFRGAGANVLTF
TRBJ2-1 | - | TRBV18 | CASSPPSSEPYNEQFF
TRBJ2-7 | TRBD2 | TRBV29-1 | CSVTSGTHEQYF
TRBJ1-1 | - | TRBV29-1 | CSAVKGRNTEAFF
TRBJ1-4 | - | TRBV7-2 | CASSRTGTPYEKLFF
TRBJ1-4 | TRBD1 | TRBV7-9 | CASSSPTGSEEKLFF
TRBJ2-7 | - | TRBV12-3/TRBV12-4 | CASRAGGSYEQYF
TRBJ1-1 | - | TRBV6-5 | CASSYSGASNTEAFF
TRBJ2-1 | - | TRBV5-6 | CASSQPLLRSYNEQFF
TRBJ2-2 | - | TRBV11-2 | CASSLQGTIRTGELFF
TRBJ2-7 | - | TRBV2 | CASSEGGYEQYF
TRBJ2-4 | TRBD1 | TRBV9 | CASSPRDRGAKNIQYF
TRBJ2-1 | - | TRBV4-3 | CASSQASGFNNEQFF
TRBJ2-1 | TRBD1 | TRBV20-1 | CSASRTGSMKYNEQFF
TRBJ2-1 | - | TRBV11-3 | CASSSTVAANEQFF
TRBJ2-3 | - | TRBV4-2 | CASSHSGGTDTQYF
TRBJ2-7 | - | TRBV15 | CATSRVGSGPTYEQYF
TRBJ1-2 | - | TRBV30 | CASSAGDYGYTF
TRBJ2-5 | - | TRBV24-1 | CATSDLVLPGLQETQYF
TRBJ1-2 | - | TRBV4-3 | CASSQETAWANYGYTF
TRBJ2-6 | TRBD1 | TRBV7-6 | CASSMGQGVSGANVLTF
TRBJ2-3 | - | TRBV15 | CATSSGRAGRSTDTQYF
TRBJ2-7 | TRBD2 | TRBV28 | CASSESPGLGAISYEQYF
TRBJ2-1 | - | TRBV7-9 | CASSPHRNEQFF
TRBJ2-1 | TRBD1 | TRBV30 | CAWSVIGTGINEQFF
TRBJ1-4 | TRBD1 | TRBV7-2 | CASSISGTGNEKLFF
TRBJ2-5 | - | TRBV7-9 | CASSLVDIRGQETQYF
TRBJ2-2 | - | TRBV5-1 | CASSPWGSGTGELFF
TRBJ2-1 | - | TRBV6-5 | CASSYGGGQNEQFF
TRBJ1-6 | - | TRBV6-1 | CASRGQGHNSPLHF
TRBJ1-5 | TRBD1 | TRBV4-1 | CASSHARGQVLDQPQHF
TRBJ2-1 | TRBD2 | TRBV9 | CASSTRTSGGTDYNEQFF
TRBJ2-2 | - | TRBV13 | CASSLLPGELFF
TRBJ2-7 | - | TRBV27 | CASSRTGSNEQYF
TRBJ2-1 | - | TRBV20-1 | CSANKGGDSYNEQFF
TRBJ2-3 | - | TRBV20-1 | CSAPALTTDTQYF
TRBJ2-1 | - | TRBV19 | CASQSYPNEQFF
TRBJ2-1 | - | TRBV4-2 | CASSQDMGSRGGTYNEQFF
TRBJ2-1 | - | TRBV9 | CASSPAVLKYNEQFF
TRBJ2-7 | TRBD1 | TRBV7-2 | CASSLANNRGYEQYF